This T cell receptor beta chain was found in a study of CD8 T cells in Susac syndrome. The multiple sclerosis controls were treatment-naive patients affected by stable or active relapsing-remitting disease. Both CD4+ and CD8+ T cells were negatively isolated, and TEMRA cells underwent FACS enrichment. CDR3 length: 13 residues. Germline assignment: CDR1 SNHLY and CDR2 FYNNEI. V was pared by 5 bases and J by 4 bases, with 11 bases between. Random-hexamer reverse transcription was applied to roughly 0.5 to 1 ug RNA. TCRdb itself ran the immunoSEQ multiplex PCR reads through MiXCR, one entry per CDR3 protein. This table holds roughly 330,000 distinct CDR3 sequences, 92% found once.

This chain uses TRBV2 with TRBJ2-5, with D possibly matching TRBD2 (5 bases). This TCR derives from a human donor with multiple sclerosis. The sample consisted of CD4+ T cells from PBMCs. The CDR3 reads CASSWEPRETQYF. The CDR3, as DNA: TGTGCCAGCAGTTGGGAGCCCCGAGAGACCCAGTACTTC.